This T cell receptor (beta chain) was captured by sequencing in a study of monozygotic twins with cystic fibrosis (dated by TCRdb to the early 2020s). Looking at the study overall: Barcoded libraries were prepared from approximately 2.9 micrograms of fragmented DNA with approximately 15 PCR cycles. The study compared TCR beta repertoires within and between 16 monozygotic twin pairs with cystic fibrosis to assess genetic influence on V and J gene usage. Ten female and six male twin pairs, aged roughly 2.0 to 36.4 years (median roughly 10 years) and mostly children and adolescents, were included in the cohort. Twins were ranked among some 1,100 cohort participants for weight-for-height and FEVPerc (FEV1 disease centile) at the day of blood sampling. Data for three of the twin pairs had previously been reported in another context.

Beyond this particular receptor, the publication reports: Simpson clonality was found to be generally low (median roughly 0.0092), suggesting a naive-dominated repertoire, although higher clonality was observed in the most severely affected patients. The cohort was small, and the number of shared CDR3s showed no association with age, concordance or disease severity. V gene usage was most similar to the co-twin for 13 of 16 pairs, and J usage for 8 of 16 pairs, suggesting genetic constraints. Nucleotide-identical clonotype sharing was significantly higher within monozygotic CF twin pairs than between unrelated CF individuals (P = 0.000026, Mann-Whitney).

The germline V gene specifies SGHRS as CDR1 and YFSETQ as CDR2. Measured from the cysteine to the phenylalanine, the CDR3 is 11 residues long. Only the CDR3 DNA is retained, 33 bases long and in frame from the first base. V was cut back by 0 bases and J by 4 bases, leaving a gap of 2 bases between them. The twin pairs came from the European Cystic Fibrosis Twin and Sibling Study Cohort, a cohort that recruited patients from 158 CF clinics across 14 European countries. Zygosity and CFTR genotype were verified in-house, and zygosity was tested by multiplex PCR of nine short tandem repeat loci. Peripheral blood was taken from each twin, and clinical parameters were recorded on the day of blood sampling. Phenol/chloroform extraction was used to isolate genomic DNA from peripheral blood cells, and the DNA was then kept in TE buffer at 4 degrees C. This clone was observed a handful of times. Its specific antigen is unknown. The sample holds no much larger clone one base away, and base qualities are not on file.

Following the manufacturer's instructions, TCR beta CDR3 regions were amplified by multiplex PCR with the immunoSEQ immune profiling system. Sequencing was performed on an Illumina NextSeq system. The source study handled its data this way. Sequence data were processed on the immunoSEQ Analyzer platform, and clonality was computed as the square root of Simpson's index of productive rearrangements. Jensen-Shannon distance served as the measure of similarity in V and J usage, while OLGA was used to compute CDR3 generation probabilities. Shared CDR3 sequences were searched in the immuneACCESS database (August 2020) and in VDJdb (December 2020). TCRdb retrieved this table from immuneACCESS and kept in-frame rearrangements only. Not all clones are present; in checked studies, unresolved V genes account for under half, and no reason is known for the remainder. V and J calls and clone size are those listed in that table; D and trimming were worked out from the DNA. This sample comprises more than 30,000 clones, nearly 98% of them detected only once. The ten largest account for 0.15% to 0.2% of the sample.

Rearrangement joined TRBV5-1 to TRBJ2-7; no D gene can be assigned with confidence. The TCR was taken from a girl aged 2 to 10 with cystic fibrosis. What was sequenced was blood. The encoded CDR3 is CASSLDYEQYF. The bases read TGCGCCAGCAGCTTGGATTACGAGCAGTACTTC.